The TCR beta chain described here comes from a study of identical twins. In this sample, this clonotype turned up a few times. Its antigen is as yet unknown. TCRdb itself ran the 5' RACE reads through MiXCR, one entry per CDR3 protein. The sample has 250,000 to 350,000 distinct CDR3 sequences; roughly 8.6% are singletons. Losses at the gene ends were 5 bases for V and 3 bases for J; bases not matched to a gene: 13. In germline, CDR1 is SGDLS, CDR2 YYNGEE. The CDR3 spans 18 residues. Study findings and constraints: Clonotypes of the beta chain that were abundant in cord blood carried fewer insertions (memory repertoires showed none).

A further study also used this sample, focusing on yellow fever vaccine responses in identical twins.

The chain combines TRBV9 with TRBJ2-2; TRBD2 agrees at 10 bases. The clonotype comes from a young woman in good health. The specimen sequenced was CD8+ T cells sorted from blood. DNA of the CDR3: TGTGCCAGCAGTTCTAAAACAGAGCGGGGGGGGGACACCGGGGAGCTGTTTTTT. Translated: CASSSKTERGGDTGELFF.